This T cell receptor (beta chain) was retrieved from a study of control samples from healthy donors and cancer patients. This CDR3 is built from 15 residues. Per germline, CDR1 MNHEY and CDR2 SMNVEV (reference sequence). With V trimmed by 10 bases and J by 4 bases, 13 bases remained unmatched. Method: immunoSEQ multiplex PCR; TCRdb's copy keeps in-frame clones and lacks some. The sample consists of approximately 70,000 clones, over 85% of them appearing once. The chain uses TRBV27 and TRBJ1-2, with 9 bases that match TRBD1. Material: PBMCs. This TCR came from a man in his sixties with colorectal cancer. The CDR3 DNA follows: TGTGCCACCTTCACGACCGGGACAGGGAGCTATGGCTACACCTTC. Translation gives CATFTTGTGSYGYTF.